Following are 26 T cell receptor beta chains from one sample sequenced in a study of T cell changes during pregnancy in multiple sclerosis. The table came from immunoSEQ multiplex PCR; TCRdb's copy has only in-frame clones and leaves some out. This table holds about 92,000 clones, around 93% found once. The specimen was peripheral blood, collected in the third trimester of pregnancy. The receptor set was obtained from a female donor with multiple sclerosis, enrolled in a pregnancy study.

CDR3 in amino acids: CASSPGGVVNQPQHF. In nucleotides, the CDR3 is TGTGCCAGCAGCCCCGGGGGGGTTGTGAATCAGCCCCAGCATTTT. The rearrangement uses TRBV6-1 and TRBJ1-5, with a possible D match to TRBD1 (5 bases). This CDR3 comprises 15 residues. In germline, CDR1 is MNHNS, CDR2 SASEGT. With 6 bases removed from V and 4 bases from J, the gap between germline ends came to 16 bases.

As DNA, the CDR3 is TGTGCCAGCAGCTTCGACGGGGTGGGCAACACTGAAGCTTTCTTT. Translating it yields CASSFDGVGNTEAFF. The rearrangement links TRBV28 to TRBJ1-1; D gene ambiguous. CDR1 is MDHEN, CDR2 SYDVKM, per germline. Trimming removed 6 bases from V and 2 bases from J, with 16 bases in between. CDR3 length: 15 residues.

On this clone: Other DNA sequences in this sample translate to the same CDR3. The rearrangement uses TRBV5-4 and TRBJ1-2; no firm D call. V lost 0 bases to trimming and J lost 4 bases, with 4 bases between them. This CDR3 contains 12 residues. Germline V gene data show CDR1 as SGHNT and CDR2 as YYREEE (reference sequence). The CDR3 here is CASSLDSYGYTF. The DNA for the CDR3 is TGTGCCAGCAGCTTGGACAGCTATGGCTACACCTTC.

V is TRBV7-2 and J is TRBJ2-5, with 7 bases matching TRBD1. The J segment lost 5 bases and the V segment lost 5 bases, leaving 8 bases of the junction unmatched. Germline values: CDR1 SGHTA, CDR2 FQGNSA. The CDR3 consists of 14 residues. CDR3: CASSTRTGRETQYF. The CDR3 coding sequence is TGTGCCAGCAGCACGAGGACAGGCAGGGAGACCCAGTACTTC.

The chain couples TRBV29-1 to TRBJ2-3; 7 bases align to TRBD2. This CDR3 comprises 14 residues. V lost 4 bases to trimming and J lost 2 bases; unmatched junction nucleotides: 6. Germline V gene sequence: CDR1 SQVTM, CDR2 ANQGSEA. CDR3 bases: TGCAGCGTTGGACTAGCAGTTATCACAGATACGCAGTATTTT. Its translation is CSVGLAVITDTQYF.

Here the CDR3 DNA reads TGTGCCAGCAGTCTAGTCACAGATACGCAGTATTTT. Its protein product is CASSLVTDTQYF. V is TRBV5-6 and J is TRBJ2-3; D not certain. Deletions cut 5 bases from V and 2 bases from J, with 6 bases between. The CDR3 covers 12 residues. Germline V CDR1 and CDR2: SGHDT, YYEEEE. Full variable domain (outside the CDR3, taken from reference TRBV5-6 and TRBJ2-3): DAGVTQSPTHLIKTRGQQVTLRCSPKSGHDTVSWYQQALGQGPQFIFQYYEEEERQRGNFPDRFSGHQFPNYSSELNVNALLLGDSALYLCASSLVTDTQYFGPGTRLTVL.

This clone was seen just once. The V gene is TRBV29-1, the J gene TRBJ2-7; tentatively, D is TRBD2 (6 bases). V lost 6 bases, J lost 3 bases, and 12 bases lay in between. The CDR3 is 12 residues long. Germline V gene sequence: CDR1 SQVTM, CDR2 ANQGSEA. The CDR3, as DNA: TGCAGCGTGTTGGGGGGAGTCTACGAGCAGTACTTC. Its protein product is CSVLGGVYEQYF.

The DNA for the CDR3 is TGTGCCAGTAGTTTTTTCCTACAAGAGACCCAGTACTTC. The encoded protein is CASSFFLQETQYF. V usage is TRBV19 and J usage is TRBJ2-5; D unresolved. This CDR3 spans 13 amino acids. Germline V CDR1 and CDR2: LNHDA, SQIVND (reference sequence). V was pared by 5 bases and J by 2 bases, with 9 bases between.

Only one count was recorded for this clone. In nucleotides, the CDR3 is TGTGCCAGCTCACCCACAGGGGATCACGGCTACACCTTC. Its translation: CASSPTGDHGYTF. V gene TRBV18 combines with J gene TRBJ1-2; TRBD1 agrees at 7 bases. After removal of 3 bases from V and 8 bases from J, the junction contained 6 bases not matched to a gene. The CDR3 extends over 13 amino acids. From germline, CDR1 is KGHSH and CDR2 LQKENI.

The chain is built from TRBV25-1 and TRBJ1-5; possibly TRBD1 for D (6 bases). Germline assignment: CDR1 MGHDK and CDR2 SYGVNS. The CDR3 covers 14 residues. Trimming left V 4 bases short and J 6 bases short, with 13 bases between. This CDR3 reads CASSGSGESQPQHF. Here the CDR3 DNA reads TGTGCCAGCAGTGGGTCAGGGGAAAGTCAGCCCCAGCATTTT.

V and J are TRBV10-3 and TRBJ2-1, with TRBD2 identical over 13 bases. Trimming removed 2 bases from V and 7 bases from J; junction bases left unmatched: 5. Looked up from germline, CDR1 is ENHRY and CDR2 is SYGVKD. This CDR3 spans 16 amino acids. CDR3 loop: CAISEGLAGAGNEQFF. For the CDR3, the DNA is TGTGCCATCAGTGAGGGACTAGCGGGAGCTGGAAATGAGCAGTTCTTC.

This clone appeared a single time. The genes are TRBV2 and TRBJ2-3; 10 nucleotides line up with TRBD2. Trimming cost V 3 bases and J 5 bases; bases outside gene matches: 8. Germline assignment: CDR1 SNHLY and CDR2 FYNNEI. The CDR3 runs to 16 residues. Written as DNA, the CDR3 is TGTGCCAGCAGTGATTTCCTAGCGGGAGCCAGAGATACGCAGTATTTT. Its protein product is CASSDFLAGARDTQYF.

V and J are TRBV19 and TRBJ1-1; 11 bases fit TRBD1. There are 14 residues in the CDR3. Germline V gene sequence: CDR1 LNHDA, CDR2 SQIVND (reference sequence). With 4 bases clipped from V and 4 bases from J, the junction kept 2 bases outside the gene matches. The CDR3 nucleotides are TGTGCCAGTAGTACAGGGACAGGGGGCACTGAAGCTTTCTTT. As protein: CASSTGTGGTEAFF.

This clone was observed a single time. This chain uses TRBV5-8 with TRBJ1-5, with TRBD1 matching 10 bases. V lost 4 bases, J lost 7 bases, and 8 bases stayed unmatched. CDR3 length: 15 residues. CDR1 and CDR2 (germline): SGHTS, YDEGEE. Here the CDR3 reads CASSTRDRGFQPQHF. The CDR3, as DNA: TGTGCCAGCAGCACCCGGGACAGGGGATTCCAGCCCCAGCATTTT.

This chain connects TRBV7-9 to TRBJ2-7; no definite D call. Trimming stripped 2 bases from V and 3 bases from J, with 8 bases between. This CDR3 has 13 amino acids. Per germline, CDR1 SEHNR and CDR2 FQNEAQ (reference sequence). The CDR3 spells CASSLYNSYEQYF. As DNA, the CDR3 is TGTGCCAGCAGCTTATATAACAGCTACGAGCAGTACTTC.

Note on this clone: Different DNA sequences within this sample yield the same CDR3. This rearrangement joins TRBV27 to TRBJ2-7; tentatively, D is TRBD1 (5 bases). The CDR3 has 11 amino acids. V was cut by 3 bases and J by 5 bases, with 5 bases left in between. Germline CDR1 and CDR2: MNHEY and SMNVEV (reference sequence). CDR3 sequence (DNA): TGTGCCAGCAGTTTGGGGCACGAGCAGTACTTC. Translation gives CASSLGHEQYF.

The rearrangement joins TRBV6-6 to TRBJ2-2, with unresolved D. Per the germline V gene, CDR1 is MNHNY and CDR2 is SVGAGI (reference sequence). This CDR3 has 16 residues. Between the trimmed V and J ends, which lost 6 bases and 2 bases, there was a span of 16 bases. The CDR3 region is CASSLVSPFNTGELFF. CDR3 nucleotides: TGTGCCAGCAGCCTCGTCTCCCCCTTTAACACCGGGGAGCTGTTTTTT.

The chain carries TRBV5-1 and TRBJ2-7, with TRBD2 identical over 7 bases. V shed 4 bases and J 0 bases; nucleotides not matched to a gene: 10. The germline gives CDR1 SGHRS, CDR2 YFSETQ. This CDR3 is 16 amino acids long. The CDR3: CASSPLGGTTSYEQYF. The CDR3 region has the DNA TGCGCCAGCAGCCCGCTGGGGGGGACGACCTCCTACGAGCAGTACTTC.

Only a few counts were recorded for this clone. The rearrangement links TRBV7-9 to TRBJ2-1; a weak D match, TRBD2 (6 bases). Germline loops: CDR1 SEHNR, CDR2 FQNEAQ (reference sequence). This CDR3 is built from 17 residues. Deletions cut 0 bases from V and 15 bases from J, with 27 bases between. DNA for the CDR3: TGTGCCAGCAGCTTAGCCCGGGACTTCAGCGTCGGTGGAGATTGGTTCTTC. Translating it yields CASSLARDFSVGGDWFF. The full variable domain, completed using reference TRBV7-9 and TRBJ2-1, is DTGVSQNPRHKITKRGQNVTFRCDPISEHNRLYWYRQTLGQGPEFLTYFQNEAQLEKSRLLSDRFSAERPKGSFSTLEIQRTEQGDSAMYLCASSLARDFSVGGDWFFGPGTRLTVL.

This clone occurred once. The chain is built from TRBV5-4 and TRBJ2-3; the match to TRBD2 covers 8 bases. Per the germline V gene, CDR1 is SGHNT and CDR2 is YYREEE (reference sequence). The CDR3 totals 15 residues. V gave up 0 bases and J gave up 6 bases; unmatched junction bases: 6. The CDR3 DNA reads as TGTGCCAGCAGCTTGGGCGGGACTAGATATGATACGCAGTATTTT. Translated: CASSLGGTRYDTQYF.

The V call is TRBV19, the J call TRBJ2-5, with D perhaps matching TRBD1 (6 bases). The V gene's germline CDR1 is LNHDA and CDR2 SQIVND (reference sequence). The CDR3 runs to 16 residues. V lost 5 bases to trimming and J lost 2 bases, with 18 bases between them. The CDR3 reads CASSSSHGTTQETQYF. In DNA form, the CDR3 reads TGTGCCAGTAGTTCCTCCCACGGGACAACACAAGAGACCCAGTACTTC.

The V call is TRBV6-5, the J call TRBJ2-3, with D maybe TRBD2 (6 bases). V was shortened by 2 bases and J by 2 bases, with 11 bases between the two germline ends. The CDR3 is made up of 15 amino acids. CDR1 is MNHEY and CDR2 is SVGAGI in the germline V gene. The CDR3 bases are TGTGCCAGCAGTTACGTGGGGGGAATCACAGATACGCAGTATTTT. Translating gives CASSYVGGITDTQYF.

The chain has TRBV4-1 and TRBJ2-7, with a tentative D call TRBD1 (5 bases). Germline values: CDR1 MGHRA, CDR2 YSYEKL. V shed 4 bases and J shed 1 base, with 11 bases lying between them. The CDR3 has 14 residues. CDR3 coding DNA: TGCGCCAGCAGCCGCCTACAGGAGTCCTACGAGCAGTACTTC. It yields the protein CASSRLQESYEQYF.

This chain links TRBV5-1 with TRBJ2-5, with 13 nucleotides matching TRBD2. From germline, CDR1 is SGHRS and CDR2 YFSETQ. The CDR3 is 16 residues long. V shed 3 bases and J 4 bases; nucleotides not matched to a gene: 6. CDR3 DNA sequence: TGCGCCAGCAGCTGGACTAGCGGGAGCGGTTCAGAGACCCAGTACTTC. Its protein is CASSWTSGSGSETQYF.

This chain joins TRBV28 and TRBJ1-5, with D tentatively TRBD1 (5 bases). V was cut by 5 bases and J by 0 bases, with 14 bases left in between. The CDR3 is made up of 16 amino acids. Germline V gives CDR1 MDHEN, CDR2 SYDVKM. The CDR3 sequence: CASSPPGGYSNQPQHF. In DNA, the CDR3 is TGTGCCAGCAGTCCGCCGGGGGGATATAGCAATCAGCCCCAGCATTTT.

The table lists this clone with a count of one. The rearrangement uses TRBV15 and TRBJ1-5; D call uncertain. Looked up from germline, CDR1 is LNHNV and CDR2 is YYDKDF (reference sequence). V dropped 6 bases and J dropped 2 bases, with 11 bases sitting between them. The CDR3 has 14 residues. The CDR3 bases are TGTGCCACCAGTGGAACGGGTGGCAATCAGCCCCAGCATTTT. Protein sequence: CATSGTGGNQPQHF. The full variable domain, in which reference TRBV15 and TRBJ1-5 provide the parts outside the CDR3, is DAMVIQNPRYQVTQFGKPVTLSCSQTLNHNVMYWYQQKSSQAPKLLFHYYDKDFNNEADTPDNFQSRRPNTSFCFLDIRSPGLGDTAMYLCATSGTGGNQPQHFGDGTRLSIL.